This TCR beta chain was sequenced in a study of T cell responses to AZD1222 COVID-19 vaccine. This table comes from immunoSEQ multiplex PCR, and its TCRdb copy is limited to in-frame clones, with some not included. Among approximately 68,000 clones listed, 70% to 90% were seen once. Trimming removed 5 bases from V and 6 bases from J; junction bases left unmatched: 12. Germline CDR1 MNHEY, CDR2 SMNVEV (reference sequence). The CDR3 covers 16 residues. The J gene is TRBJ1-5, the V gene TRBV27, with 8 bases identical to TRBD1. Sequencing used peripheral blood, obtained 28 days after the second dose of the MenACWY control vaccine. The source is an adult who received the MenACWY meningococcal vaccine as a control. CDR3 sequence: CASSLPSRTGRQPQHF. CDR3 coding DNA: TGTGCCAGCAGTCTGCCCTCCCGGACAGGGCGTCAGCCCCAGCATTTT.